The entry below gives a single T cell receptor (beta chain) sequence along with its context. The authors ran the assay at deep level. TCRdb's copy holds only in-frame clones and misses some; the assay was immunoSEQ multiplex PCR. This sample has about 1 million clones, with about three quarters found just once. Germline V CDR1 and CDR2: ENHRY, SYGVKD. The CDR3 runs to 15 residues. Trimming shortened V by 6 bases and J by 0 bases, and 12 bases separated the two germline ends. This entry is derived from a study of shared clonotypes between healthy human individuals. The V call is TRBV10-3, the J call TRBJ2-1; D gene unclear. The specimen was memory CD4+ T cells sorted from blood. Subset in this sample: CD45RA-negative fraction. This TCR derives from a young man in good health. The CDR3 loop reads CAISGDSSSYNEQFF. In DNA form, the CDR3 reads TGTGCCATCAGCGGCGACTCGAGCTCCTACAATGAGCAGTTCTTC.